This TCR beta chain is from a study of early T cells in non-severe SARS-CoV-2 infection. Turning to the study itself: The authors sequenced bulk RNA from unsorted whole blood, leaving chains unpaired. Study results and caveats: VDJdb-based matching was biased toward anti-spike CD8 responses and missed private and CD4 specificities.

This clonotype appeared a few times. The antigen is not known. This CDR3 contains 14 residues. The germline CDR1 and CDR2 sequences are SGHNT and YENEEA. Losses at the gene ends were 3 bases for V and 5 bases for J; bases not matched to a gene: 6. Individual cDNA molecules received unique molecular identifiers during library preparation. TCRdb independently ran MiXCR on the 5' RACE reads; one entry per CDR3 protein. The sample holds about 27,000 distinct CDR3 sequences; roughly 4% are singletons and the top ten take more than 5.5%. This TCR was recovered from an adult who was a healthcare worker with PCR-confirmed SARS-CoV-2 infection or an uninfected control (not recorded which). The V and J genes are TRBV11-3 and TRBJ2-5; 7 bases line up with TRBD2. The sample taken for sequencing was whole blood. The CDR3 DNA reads TGTGCCAGCAGCTTGGGAGGGGCACGTGAGACCCAGTACTTC. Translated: CASSLGGARETQYF.